This is a list of T cell receptor beta chains from one sample in a study of T cell repertoires in cytomegalovirus infection. In TCRdb, the reads were re-called with MiXCR into one record per CDR3 protein. Of under 850,000 distinct CDR3 sequences in the sample, 35% are singletons; the top ten hold 2.5% to 3.5%. The sequenced material came from PBMCs. The origin of the receptors is a human donor in good health (CMV status not recorded). Some clones in this sample may be carry-over from other donors' samples. Each CDR3 is given with its conserved first and last residue. A clone size is listed for some rows: how often the clone was seen (once, few, many), or a class if it is expanded.

J | V | size | CDR3
TRBJ1-1 | TRBV28 | many | CASSLWDFGREGMNTEAFF
TRBJ1-1 | TRBV7-9 | few | CASSDYRAYYTEAFF
TRBJ1-4 | TRBV5-4 | NA | CASSAAGGQRTNEKLFF
TRBJ2-2 | TRBV28 | NA | CASTLPRTPGLAGARGVTGELFF
TRBJ2-5 | TRBV29-1 | NA | CSVEGRGTVQETQYF
TRBJ2-7 | TRBV10-3 | NA | CAIMSGTNYEQYF
TRBJ2-3 | TRBV2 | NA | CASRLASYTQYF
TRBJ2-6 | TRBV7-2 | NA | CASSLLGPARSGANVLTF
TRBJ1-4 | TRBV11-1 | few | CASSGHHSNEKLFF
TRBJ2-5 | TRBV6-2/TRBV6-3 | NA | CASSLTSVVQYF
TRBJ1-1 | TRBV19 | NA | CASSITAGTEAFF
TRBJ1-2 | TRBV24-1 | NA | CATSDQRSYGYTF
TRBJ2-4 | TRBV19 | few | CASNLATGVGNIQYF
TRBJ1-1 | TRBV29-1 | NA | CSVRDRVNTEAFF
TRBJ2-7 | TRBV10-3 | NA | CAIRSRTSYEQYF
TRBJ1-1 | TRBV12-3/TRBV12-4 | few | CASSRTGGITEAFF
TRBJ2-5 | TRBV5-1 | once | CASSRLAGVSIQETQYF
TRBJ2-7 | TRBV19 | NA | CASSIIFRDEQYF
TRBJ1-6 | TRBV7-2 | many | CASSLEARNSPLHF
TRBJ2-1 | TRBV7-6 | many | CASSLGSPTYNEQFF
TRBJ1-5 | TRBV28 | many | CASSLYGDFGQPQHF
TRBJ1-1 | TRBV10-2 | NA | CASVPAGTAATEAFF
TRBJ2-7 | TRBV2 | NA | CASSEGQGYYEQYF
TRBJ2-3 | TRBV6-5 | NA | CASSYGGGCTDTQYF
TRBJ2-7 | TRBV14 | NA | CASSQVGGTPYEQYF
TRBJ1-3 | TRBV6-5 | few | CASSPGWAGNTIYF
TRBJ2-7 | TRBV28 | NA | CASSLSVRGKYEQYF
TRBJ2-3 | TRBV7-8 | NA | CASSLVAGVTLTDTQYF